The clone carrying this T cell receptor beta chain has only one observation. Antigen: not known. At the DNA level, this CDR3 is encoded by other sequences in the same sample as well. Method: immunoSEQ multiplex PCR; TCRdb's copy keeps in-frame clones and lacks some. Among about 64,000 clones listed, around four fifths were seen once. The data derive from a study of pediatric ulcerative colitis. Study-level findings and limits: Blood samples from a couple of patients yielded substantially fewer templates and were excluded from blood-rectal overlap analysis. Two rectal CDR3 clonotypes occurred in all ulcerative colitis patients.

The CDR3 is 10 amino acids. The V end lost 4 bases, the J end lost 4 bases, and 5 bases lay between the germline ends. CDR1 DFQATT and CDR2 SNEGSKA come from the germline V gene (reference sequence). The chain employs TRBV20-1 and TRBJ2-7; D gene unclear. Sequencing was done on a sample of blood. The receptor's source is a boy aged 5-17 years with moderate ulcerative colitis. Written as DNA, the CDR3 is TGCAGTGCTATTGGATACGAGCAGTACTTC. Residues: CSAIGYEQYF.